Listed here is a single T cell receptor beta chain. As processed by the authors: Estimation of nucleated cell counts relied on the amplification of reference gene primers. Some clones are missing from TCRdb's copy, which holds only in-frame ones; the method was immunoSEQ multiplex PCR. V and J calls and clone size are as listed in that table; D and trimming were resolved from the DNA. In the table there are 150,000 to 200,000 clones, 80% to 90% of which are singletons. The germline V gene encodes CDR1 MNHEY and CDR2 SVGAGI. This CDR3 has 13 residues. The V gene lost 4 bases and the J gene lost 5 bases, with 10 bases spanning the gap. The data were taken from a study of blood T cell repertoires in COVID-19. Study background: The samples span acute and convalescent COVID-19 from the United States, Italy and Spain.

The sequenced sample consisted of peripheral blood. This TCR was sampled from a man aged 50-59 years with active or convalescent COVID-19. The chain has TRBV6-5 and TRBJ2-3; possible D gene TRBD1, 5 bases. In nucleotides, the CDR3 is TGTGCCAGCAGTTTGCAGGGTGGAGATACGCAGTATTTT. Translated: CASSLQGGDTQYF.